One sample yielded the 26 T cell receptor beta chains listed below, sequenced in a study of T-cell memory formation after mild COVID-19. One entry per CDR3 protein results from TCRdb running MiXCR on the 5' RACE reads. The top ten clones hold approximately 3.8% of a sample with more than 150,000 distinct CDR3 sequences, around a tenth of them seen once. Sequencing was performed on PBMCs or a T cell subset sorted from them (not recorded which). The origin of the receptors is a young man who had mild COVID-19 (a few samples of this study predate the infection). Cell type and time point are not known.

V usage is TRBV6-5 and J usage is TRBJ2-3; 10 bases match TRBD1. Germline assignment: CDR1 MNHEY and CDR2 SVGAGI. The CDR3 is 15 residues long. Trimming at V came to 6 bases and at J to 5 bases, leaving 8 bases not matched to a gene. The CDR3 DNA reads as TGTGCCAGCAGCTCGACAGGGGGCCGTGGAGATACGCAGTATTTT. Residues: CASSSTGGRGDTQYF.

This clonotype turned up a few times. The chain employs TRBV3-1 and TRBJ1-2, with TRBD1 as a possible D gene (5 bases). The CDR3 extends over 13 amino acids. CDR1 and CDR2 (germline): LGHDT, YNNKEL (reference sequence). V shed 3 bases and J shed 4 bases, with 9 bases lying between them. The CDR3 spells CASSHRDAYGYTF. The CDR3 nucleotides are TGTGCCAGCAGCCACAGGGACGCCTATGGCTACACCTTC.

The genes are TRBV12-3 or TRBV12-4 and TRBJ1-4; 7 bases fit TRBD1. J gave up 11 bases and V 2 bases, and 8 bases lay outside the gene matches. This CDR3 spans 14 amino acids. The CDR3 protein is CASSLRQGWEKLFF. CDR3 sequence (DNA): TGTGCCAGCAGTTTACGACAGGGTTGGGAGAAACTGTTTTTT.

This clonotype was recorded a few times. DNA for the CDR3: TGCAGTGCTAGAGAGGGGGCTAGAGAGACCCAGTACTTC. Translated, it gives CSAREGARETQYF. This sequence joins TRBV20-1 and TRBJ2-5; tentative D call: TRBD1 (6 bases). CDR3 length: 13 residues. Germline V gives CDR1 DFQATT, CDR2 SNEGSKA (reference sequence). Trimming pared 0 bases from V and 4 bases from J, leaving 9 bases between.

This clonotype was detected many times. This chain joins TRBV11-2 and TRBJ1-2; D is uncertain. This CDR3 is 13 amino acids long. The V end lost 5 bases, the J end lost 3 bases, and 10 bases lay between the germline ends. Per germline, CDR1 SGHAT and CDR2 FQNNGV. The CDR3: CASSLTYDYGYTF. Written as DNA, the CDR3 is TGTGCCAGCAGCCTAACCTATGACTATGGCTACACCTTC.

This CDR3 is CASSYQGAAEKLFF. The CDR3 DNA sequence: TGTGCCAGCAGTTACCAGGGGGCTGCTGAAAAACTGTTTTTT. The chain uses TRBV12-3 or TRBV12-4 and TRBJ1-4; 8 positions match TRBD1. The ends lost 4 bases at V and 7 bases at J; junction bases unmatched: 5. The CDR3 sequence is 14 residues long.

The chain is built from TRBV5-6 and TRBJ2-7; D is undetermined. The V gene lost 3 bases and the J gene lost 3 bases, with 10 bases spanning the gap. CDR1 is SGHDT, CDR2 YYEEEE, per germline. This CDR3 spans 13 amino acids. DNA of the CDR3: TGTGCCAGCAGCTCGAACATTAACTACGAGCAGTACGTC. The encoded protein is CASSSNINYEQYV.

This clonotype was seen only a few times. As DNA, the CDR3 is TGTGCCAGCAGCTTCAGGGCCTCCGGAGCTTTCTTT. It specifies CASSFRASGAFF. The V call is TRBV7-8, the J call TRBJ1-1, with D possibly matching TRBD1 (5 bases). The CDR3 is 12 residues long. Deletions cut 3 bases from V and 10 bases from J, with 12 bases between. Germline assignment: CDR1 SGHVS and CDR2 FQNEAQ.

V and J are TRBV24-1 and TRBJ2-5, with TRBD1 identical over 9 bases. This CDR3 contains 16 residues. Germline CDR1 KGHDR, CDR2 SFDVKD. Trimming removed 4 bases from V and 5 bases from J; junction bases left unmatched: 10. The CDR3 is CATSDWGTGMDETQYF. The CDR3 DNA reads TGTGCCACCAGTGACTGGGGGACAGGGATGGACGAGACCCAGTACTTC.

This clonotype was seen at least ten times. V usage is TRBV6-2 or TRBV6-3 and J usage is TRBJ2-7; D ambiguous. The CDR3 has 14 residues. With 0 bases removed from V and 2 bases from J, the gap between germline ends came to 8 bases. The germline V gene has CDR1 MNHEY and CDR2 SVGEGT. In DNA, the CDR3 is TGTGCCAGCAGTTACTCCCCACCCACCTACGAGCAGTACTTC. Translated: CASSYSPPTYEQYF.

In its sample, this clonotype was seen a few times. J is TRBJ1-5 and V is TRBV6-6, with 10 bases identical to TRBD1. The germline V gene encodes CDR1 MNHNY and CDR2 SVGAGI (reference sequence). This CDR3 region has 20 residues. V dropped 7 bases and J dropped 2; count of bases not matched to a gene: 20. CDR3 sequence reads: CASIRLPGQGHRFGNQPQHF. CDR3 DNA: TGTGCCAGCATCCGATTGCCGGGACAGGGGCACCGCTTCGGCAATCAGCCCCAGCATTTT.

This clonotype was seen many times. The CDR3 coding sequence is TGTGCCAGCAGCCAACCCAATGAAAAACTGTTTTTT. Protein: CASSQPNEKLFF. The chain couples TRBV7-2 to TRBJ1-4; D call uncertain. Trimming cost V 5 bases and J 5 bases, with 6 bases left between them. The CDR3 runs to 12 residues. Germline V lookup: CDR1 SGHTA, CDR2 FQGNSA.

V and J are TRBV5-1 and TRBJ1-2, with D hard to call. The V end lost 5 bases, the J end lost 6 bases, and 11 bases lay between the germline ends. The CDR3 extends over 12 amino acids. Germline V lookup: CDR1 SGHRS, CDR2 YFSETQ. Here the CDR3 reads CASSGSSNGYTF. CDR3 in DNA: TGCGCCAGCAGTGGGTCCTCAAATGGCTACACCTTC.

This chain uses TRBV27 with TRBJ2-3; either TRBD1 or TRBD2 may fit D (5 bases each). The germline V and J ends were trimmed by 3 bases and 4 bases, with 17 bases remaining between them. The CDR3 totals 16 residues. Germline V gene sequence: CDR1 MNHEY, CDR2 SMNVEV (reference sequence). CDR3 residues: CASSLHGTDGADTQYF. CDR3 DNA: TGTGCCAGCAGTTTGCACGGGACCGACGGGGCAGATACGCAGTATTTT.

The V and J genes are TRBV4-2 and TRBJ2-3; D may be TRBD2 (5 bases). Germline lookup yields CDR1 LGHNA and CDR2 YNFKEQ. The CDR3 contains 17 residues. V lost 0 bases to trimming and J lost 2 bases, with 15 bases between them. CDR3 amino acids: CASSQDFLAETTDTQYF. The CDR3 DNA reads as TGTGCCAGCAGCCAAGACTTCCTAGCCGAAACCACAGATACGCAGTATTTT.

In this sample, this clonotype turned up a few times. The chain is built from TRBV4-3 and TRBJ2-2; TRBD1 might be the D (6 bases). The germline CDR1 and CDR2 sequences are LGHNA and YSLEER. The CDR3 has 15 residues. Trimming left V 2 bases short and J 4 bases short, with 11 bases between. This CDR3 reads CASSQQGYLTGELFF. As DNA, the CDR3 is TGCGCCAGCAGCCAACAGGGGTACCTCACCGGGGAGCTGTTTTTT.

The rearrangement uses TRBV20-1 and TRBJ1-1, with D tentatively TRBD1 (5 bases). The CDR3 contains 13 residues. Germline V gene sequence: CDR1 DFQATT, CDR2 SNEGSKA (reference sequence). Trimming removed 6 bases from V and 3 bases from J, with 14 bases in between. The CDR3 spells CSATQDPYTEAFF. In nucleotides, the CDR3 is TGCAGTGCGACACAGGATCCCTACACTGAAGCTTTCTTT.

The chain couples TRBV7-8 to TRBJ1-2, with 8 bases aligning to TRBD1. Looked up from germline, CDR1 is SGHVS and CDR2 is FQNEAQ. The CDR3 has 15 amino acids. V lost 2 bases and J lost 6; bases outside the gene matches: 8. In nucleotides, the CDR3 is TGTGCCAGCAGCTTACCCAGGACAGGGATGGATGGCTACACCTTC. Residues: CASSLPRTGMDGYTF.

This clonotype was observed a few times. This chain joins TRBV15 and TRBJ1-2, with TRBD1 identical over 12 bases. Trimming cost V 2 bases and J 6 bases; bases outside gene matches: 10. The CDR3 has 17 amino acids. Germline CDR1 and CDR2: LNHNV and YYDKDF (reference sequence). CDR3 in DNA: TGTGCCACCAGCAGATCCCCACCGGGACAGGGGGCCCATGGCTACACCTTC. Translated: CATSRSPPGQGAHGYTF.

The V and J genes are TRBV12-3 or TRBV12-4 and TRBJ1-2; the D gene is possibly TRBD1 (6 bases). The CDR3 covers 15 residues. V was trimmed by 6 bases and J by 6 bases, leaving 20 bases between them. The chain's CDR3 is CASRALSRGYNGYTF. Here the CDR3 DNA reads TGTGCCAGCAGGGCCCTATCTAGGGGGTATAATGGCTACACCTTC.

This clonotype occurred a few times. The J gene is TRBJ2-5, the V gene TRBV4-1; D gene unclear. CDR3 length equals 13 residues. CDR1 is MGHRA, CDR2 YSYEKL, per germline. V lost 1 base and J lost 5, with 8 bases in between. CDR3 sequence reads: CASSQAIPETQYF. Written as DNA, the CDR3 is TGCGCCAGCAGCCAAGCCATACCTGAGACCCAGTACTTC.

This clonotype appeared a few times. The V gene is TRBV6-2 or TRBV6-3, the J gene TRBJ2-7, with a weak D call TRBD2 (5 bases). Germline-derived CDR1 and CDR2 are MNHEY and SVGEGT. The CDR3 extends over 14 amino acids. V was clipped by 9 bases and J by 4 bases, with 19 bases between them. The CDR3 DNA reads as TGTGCCAGTGGAGGATCCGGGCCAAATTACGAGCAGTACGTC. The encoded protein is CASGGSGPNYEQYV.

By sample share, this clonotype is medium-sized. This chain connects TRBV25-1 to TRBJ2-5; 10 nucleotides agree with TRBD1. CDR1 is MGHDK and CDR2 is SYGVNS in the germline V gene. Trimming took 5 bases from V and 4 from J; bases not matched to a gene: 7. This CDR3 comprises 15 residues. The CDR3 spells CASSQPTGGGETQYF. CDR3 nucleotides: TGTGCCAGCAGTCAGCCGACAGGGGGCGGAGAGACCCAGTACTTC.

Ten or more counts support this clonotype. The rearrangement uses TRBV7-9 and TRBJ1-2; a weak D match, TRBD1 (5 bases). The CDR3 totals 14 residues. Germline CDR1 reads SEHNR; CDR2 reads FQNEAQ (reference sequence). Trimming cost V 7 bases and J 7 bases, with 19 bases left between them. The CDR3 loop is CASNLNYDRTGYTF. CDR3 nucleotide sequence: TGTGCCAGCAACCTGAACTATGACAGAACTGGCTACACCTTC.

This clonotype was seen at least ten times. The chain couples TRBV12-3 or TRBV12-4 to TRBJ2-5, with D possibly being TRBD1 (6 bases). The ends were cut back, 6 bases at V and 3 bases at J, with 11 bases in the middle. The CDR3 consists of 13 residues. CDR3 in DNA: TGTGCCAGCAGCTTACAGGGAGAAGAGACCCAGTACTTC. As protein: CASSLQGEETQYF.

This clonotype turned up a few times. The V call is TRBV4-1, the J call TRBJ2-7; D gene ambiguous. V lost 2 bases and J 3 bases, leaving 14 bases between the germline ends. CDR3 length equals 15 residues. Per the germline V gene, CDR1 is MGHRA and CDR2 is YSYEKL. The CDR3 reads CASSQIFLFFYEQYV. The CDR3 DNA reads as TGCGCCAGCAGCCAAATATTTTTATTCTTCTACGAGCAGTACGTC.